One sample yielded the 13 T cell receptor beta chains listed below, sequenced in a study of T cells in Graves' hyperthyroidism and ophthalmopathy. Template material for amplifying TCR beta CDR3 regions consisted of RNA transcripts. Primed by the HTBI set, a first-round RT-PCR was run on the TCR CDR3. TCRdb reprocessed the multiplex PCR reads via MiXCR and lists one record per CDR3 protein. The repertoire holds over 700,000 distinct CDR3 sequences, with 18% as singletons. Sequencing was done on a sample of blood. These TCRs come from a woman in her forties or fifties with Graves' hyperthyroidism that later progressed to Graves' ophthalmopathy.

In its sample, this clonotype was seen many times. The chain uses TRBV5-6 and TRBJ2-2; 11 bases map to TRBD2. The CDR3 contains 16 residues. The germline gives CDR1 SGHDT, CDR2 YYEEEE. V lost 0 bases to trimming and J lost 7 bases; unmatched junction nucleotides: 5. In nucleotides, the CDR3 is TGTGCCAGCAGCTTGGGACTAGCGGGGTCGGGCGGGGAGCTGTTTTTT. Protein product: CASSLGLAGSGGELFF.

This clonotype was detected a few times. The chain links TRBV5-1 to TRBJ2-2; 12 nucleotides match TRBD2. Germline V gene sequence: CDR1 SGHRS, CDR2 YFSETQ. The CDR3 is 16 residues long. V trimming: 2 bases; J trimming: 3 bases; junction bases outside the gene matches: 2. The CDR3 coding sequence is TGCGCCAGCAGCTTAAGACTAGCGGGGGACACCGGGGAGCTGTTTTTT. It yields the protein CASSLRLAGDTGELFF. The full variable domain, with the rest looked up from reference TRBV5-1 and TRBJ2-2, is KAGVTQTPRYLIKTRGQQVTLSCSPISGHRSVSWYQQTPGQGLQFLFEYFSETQRNKGNFPGRFSGRQFSNSRSEMNVSTLELGDSALYLCASSLRLAGDTGELFFGEGSRLTVL.

This clonotype was seen at least ten times. This rearrangement joins TRBV20-1 to TRBJ1-1; D uncertain. CDR1 DFQATT and CDR2 SNEGSKA come from the germline V gene (reference sequence). V was pared by 2 bases and J by 0 bases, with 10 bases between. CDR3 length: 14 residues. The CDR3 DNA follows: TGCAGTGCTAGAACGGCGCGCTTGAACACTGAAGCTTTCTTT. This gives the protein CSARTARLNTEAFF.

This clonotype was detected only a few times. The J gene is TRBJ2-5, the V gene TRBV5-5; 8 nucleotides line up with TRBD1. The CDR3 loop spans 16 amino acids. Germline V lookup: CDR1 SGHKS, CDR2 YYEKEE (reference sequence). Trimming at V came to 3 bases and at J to 4 bases, leaving 11 bases not matched to a gene. CDR3 DNA: TGTGCCAGCAGCTCGGACAGGGCTAGCAGAGGAGAGACCCAGTACTTC. This encodes CASSSDRASRGETQYF.

The rearrangement uses TRBV2 and TRBJ2-2, with TRBD2 matching 13 bases. V shed 1 base, J shed 6 bases, and the junction held 8 bases outside the gene matches. This CDR3 contains 18 residues. Looked up from germline, CDR1 is SNHLY and CDR2 is FYNNEI. The CDR3 nucleotides read TGTGCCAGCAGTGAAGAACCACTAGCGGGGGGGCCCGCCGGGGAGCTGTTTTTT. Protein sequence: CASSEEPLAGGPAGELFF.

At least ten counts were recorded for this clonotype. V usage is TRBV11-1 and J usage is TRBJ2-1; 7 nucleotides line up with TRBD2. The V gene's germline CDR1 is SGHAT and CDR2 FQDESV (reference sequence). The CDR3 has 17 residues. J lost 7 bases, V lost 4 bases, and 16 bases had no gene match. The CDR3 nucleotides are TGTGCCAGCAGCTCATCTTCCCGGACTAGAATCTTTAATGAGCAGTTCTTC. Its protein product is CASSSSSRTRIFNEQFF.

There are many counts of this clonotype. The chain links TRBV18 to TRBJ2-1, with no clear D. Trimming left V 2 bases short and J 4 bases short, with 9 bases between. CDR3 length: 14 amino acids. The germline V gene encodes CDR1 KGHSH and CDR2 LQKENI. The CDR3 here is CASSPIGRYNEQFF. The CDR3 nucleotides read TGTGCCAGCTCACCAATCGGACGGTACAATGAGCAGTTCTTC.

This clonotype was counted between two and nine times. Relative to the germline gene, one junction end is altered; a read error may explain this. The chain uses TRBV9 and TRBJ2-2; 7 bases map to TRBD2. Germline assignment: CDR1 SGDLS and CDR2 YYNGEE. The CDR3 loop spans 16 amino acids. The CDR3 reads CASSSTSGISTGGLFF. As DNA, the CDR3 is TGTGCCAGCAGCTCGACCAGCGGGATATCCACCGGGGGGCTGTTTTTT.

There are many counts of this clonotype. The rearrangement uses TRBV11-2 and TRBJ2-1; TRBD1 might be the D (6 bases). The V end was cut by 6 bases, the J end by 0 bases, with 12 bases between. The CDR3 is 15 residues long. In germline, CDR1 is SGHAT, CDR2 FQNNGV. In DNA form, the CDR3 reads TGTGCCAGCAGACCAACAGGGAACTCCTACAATGAGCAGTTCTTC. Amino acids: CASRPTGNSYNEQFF.

Many counts were recorded for this clonotype. This rearrangement joins TRBV11-2 to TRBJ2-1; possibly TRBD1 or TRBD2 for D (6 bases each). V lost 4 bases to trimming and J lost 4 bases, with 17 bases between them. The CDR3 totals 16 residues. The germline V gene encodes CDR1 SGHAT and CDR2 FQNNGV. The CDR3 DNA reads as TGTGCCAGCAGCTCCCCTTCAGGGGCGGGGTACAATGAGCAGTTCTTC. This encodes CASSSPSGAGYNEQFF.

This clonotype came up many times. This sequence joins TRBV20-1 and TRBJ2-1, with D possibly matching TRBD2 (6 bases). Trimming left V 3 bases short and J 0 bases short, with 12 bases between. CDR1 is DFQATT, CDR2 SNEGSKA, per germline (reference sequence). CDR3 length: 15 residues. The DNA for the CDR3 is TGCAGTGCTAGGACTGGGACTTCCTCCTACAATGAGCAGTTCTTC. This sequence encodes CSARTGTSSYNEQFF.

The CDR3 DNA reads TGCAGTGCTAGGCGGGGGGGGCCGAGTGATACGCAGTATTTT. Protein sequence: CSARRGGPSDTQYF. V gene TRBV20-1 combines with J gene TRBJ2-3; TRBD2 matches 9 bases. The ends lost 3 bases at V and 6 bases at J; junction bases unmatched: 7. This CDR3 contains 14 residues. CDR1 is DFQATT, CDR2 SNEGSKA, per germline (reference sequence).

The table lists this clonotype with many counts. This rearrangement joins TRBV11-1 to TRBJ2-7, with 11 positions matching TRBD2. J gave up 2 bases and V 5 bases, and 5 bases lay outside the gene matches. Germline CDR1 SGHAT, CDR2 FQDESV (reference sequence). The CDR3 is 15 amino acids. The CDR3 DNA reads as TGTGCCAGCAGCACCGGGACTAGCGGAACCTACGAGCAGTACTTC. Protein product: CASSTGTSGTYEQYF.